Each of the 10 T cell receptor beta chains below was sequenced from the same sample in a study of OX40 agonist ivuxolimab in advanced cancers. The assay was immunoSEQ multiplex PCR, and TCRdb's table has in-frame clones only and misses some. The sample has 95,000 to 150,000 clones; about 94% are singletons. Source: CD4+ or CD8+ T cells sorted from blood, taken in a trial of the OX40 agonist ivuxolimab. Source of these receptors: an adult with an advanced solid tumor such as melanoma, head and neck, liver or kidney cancer.

The chain has TRBV7-3 and TRBJ1-5; weak D call: TRBD1 (5 bases). Per germline, CDR1 SGHTA and CDR2 FQGTGA. The CDR3 runs to 16 residues. Trimming removed 3 bases from V and 4 bases from J, with 16 bases in between. The CDR3 DNA reads TGTGCCAGCAGCTTTTATTTGAGGGCAGGGAATCAGCCCCAGCATTTT. Translation: CASSFYLRAGNQPQHF.

The J gene is TRBJ2-1, the V gene TRBV19; D gene ambiguous. Germline values: CDR1 LNHDA, CDR2 SQIVND (reference sequence). The germline V and J ends were trimmed by 2 bases and 4 bases, with 3 bases remaining between them. This CDR3 is 12 amino acids long. The CDR3 here is CASSILYNEQFF. The CDR3, as DNA: TGTGCCAGTAGTATACTATACAATGAGCAGTTCTTC.

This clone was found once. V usage is TRBV6-5 and J usage is TRBJ1-4; TRBD1 matches at 7 bases. The CDR3 length is 14 residues. Germline V gene lookup returns CDR1 MNHEY and CDR2 SVGAGI. The V and J ends lost 5 bases and 6 bases, in that order; junction bases with no gene match: 6. The CDR3 is CASSDREEYEKLFF. CDR3 nucleotide sequence: TGTGCCAGCAGTGACAGGGAAGAGTATGAAAAACTGTTTTTT.

The rearrangement joins TRBV28 to TRBJ1-2; the D gene is possibly TRBD1 (5 bases). V lost 1 base and J lost 5, with 11 bases in between. The CDR3 consists of 14 residues. Germline-derived CDR1 and CDR2 are MDHEN and SYDVKM. CDR3 coding DNA: TGTGCCAGCAGTTTATTAAGGCAGGGTTATGGCTACACCTTC. Amino acids: CASSLLRQGYGYTF.

The genes are TRBV28 and TRBJ2-2; either TRBD1 or TRBD2 may fit D (5 bases each). Germline assignment: CDR1 MDHEN and CDR2 SYDVKM. The CDR3 extends over 14 amino acids. The V gene lost 11 bases and the J gene lost 2 bases, with 15 bases spanning the gap. The CDR3 protein is CAARGNPNTGELFF. The CDR3 DNA reads TGTGCCGCGAGGGGTAACCCCAACACCGGGGAGCTGTTTTTT.

The rearrangement links TRBV4-1 to TRBJ1-6, with TRBD1 as a possible D gene (5 bases). The V end was cut by 0 bases, the J end by 14 bases, with 17 bases between. Germline-derived CDR1 and CDR2 are MGHRA and YSYEKL. This CDR3 is built from 15 residues. The CDR3 coding sequence is TGCGCCAGCAGCCAAGATGGAGGCGGCCGGGGGGCCCTCCACTTT. The encoded protein is CASSQDGGGRGALHF.

J is TRBJ2-3 and V is TRBV6-4, with 13 positions matching TRBD2. With 4 bases clipped from V and 6 bases from J, the junction kept 7 bases outside the gene matches. Looked up from germline, CDR1 is MRHNA and CDR2 is SNTAGT. The CDR3 consists of 16 residues. Written as DNA, the CDR3 is TGTGCCAGCAGTGGACTAGCGGGGGGTTCCAGGGATACGCAGTATTTT. This translates into CASSGLAGGSRDTQYF.

The chain uses TRBV2 and TRBJ2-5, with TRBD1 identical over 10 bases. This CDR3 is built from 14 residues. Germline V CDR1 and CDR2: SNHLY, FYNNEI. Losses at the gene ends were 6 bases for V and 4 bases for J; bases not matched to a gene: 5. The CDR3 protein is CASRGDRGLETQYF. The DNA of the CDR3 is TGTGCCAGCAGGGGGGACAGGGGCCTAGAGACCCAGTACTTC.

The V and J genes are TRBV9 and TRBJ2-1, with TRBD1 matching over 10 bases. Unmatched junction bases numbered 6, after V lost 3 bases and J lost 9 bases. This CDR3 is built from 14 residues. In germline, CDR1 is SGDLS, CDR2 YYNGEE. In nucleotides, the CDR3 is TGTGCCAGCAGCGACCAGACAGGGGGCGTTGAGCAGTTCTTC. Amino acids: CASSDQTGGVEQFF.

The genes are TRBV27 and TRBJ2-3, with D unclear. The CDR3 spans 12 residues. The V gene's germline CDR1 is MNHEY and CDR2 SMNVEV (reference sequence). Trimming removed 2 bases at V and 6 bases at J, with 6 bases between. CDR3 nucleotides: TGTGCCAGCAGTTTAACCCGGGATACGCAGTATTTT. Residues: CASSLTRDTQYF.